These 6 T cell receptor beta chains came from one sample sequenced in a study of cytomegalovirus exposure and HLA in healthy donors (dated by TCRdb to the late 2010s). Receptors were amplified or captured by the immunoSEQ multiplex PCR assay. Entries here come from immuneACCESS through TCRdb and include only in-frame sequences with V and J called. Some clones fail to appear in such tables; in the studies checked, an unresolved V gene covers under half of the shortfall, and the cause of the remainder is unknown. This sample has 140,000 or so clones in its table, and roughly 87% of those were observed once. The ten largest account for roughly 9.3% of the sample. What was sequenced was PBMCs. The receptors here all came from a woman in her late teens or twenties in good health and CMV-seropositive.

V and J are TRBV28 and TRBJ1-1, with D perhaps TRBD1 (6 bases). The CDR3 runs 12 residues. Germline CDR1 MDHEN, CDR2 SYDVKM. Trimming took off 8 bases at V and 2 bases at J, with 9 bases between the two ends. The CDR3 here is CASRGANTEAFF. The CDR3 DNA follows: TGTGCCAGCCGGGGGGCTAACACTGAAGCTTTCTTT.

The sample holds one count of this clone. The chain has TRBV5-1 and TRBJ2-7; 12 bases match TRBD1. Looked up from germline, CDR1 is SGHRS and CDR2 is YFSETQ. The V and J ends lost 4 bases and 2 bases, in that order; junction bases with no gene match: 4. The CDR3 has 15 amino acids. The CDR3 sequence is CASSPGTGGPYEQYF. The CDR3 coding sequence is TGCGCCAGCAGCCCCGGGACAGGGGGCCCCTACGAGCAGTACTTC.

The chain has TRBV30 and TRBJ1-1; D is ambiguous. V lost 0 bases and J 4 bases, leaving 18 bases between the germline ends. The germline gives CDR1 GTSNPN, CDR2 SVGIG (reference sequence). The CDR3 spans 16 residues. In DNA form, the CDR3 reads TGTGCCTGGAGTGTCGTTTGGCACCGAGGAGGCACTGAAGCTTTCTTT. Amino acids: CAWSVVWHRGGTEAFF.

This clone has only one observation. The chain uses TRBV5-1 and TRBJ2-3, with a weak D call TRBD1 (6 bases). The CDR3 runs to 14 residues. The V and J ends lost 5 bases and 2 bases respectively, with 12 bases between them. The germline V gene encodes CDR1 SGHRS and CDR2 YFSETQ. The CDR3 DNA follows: TGCGCCAGCAGGTTTGACAGGACCACAGATACGCAGTATTTT. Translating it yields CASRFDRTTDTQYF.

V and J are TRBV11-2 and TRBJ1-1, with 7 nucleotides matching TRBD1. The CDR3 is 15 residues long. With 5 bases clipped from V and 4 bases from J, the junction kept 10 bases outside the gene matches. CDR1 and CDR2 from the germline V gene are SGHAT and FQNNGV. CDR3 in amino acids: CASSATGVRSTEAFF. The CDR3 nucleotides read TGTGCCAGCAGCGCTACAGGGGTCCGGAGCACTGAAGCTTTCTTT.

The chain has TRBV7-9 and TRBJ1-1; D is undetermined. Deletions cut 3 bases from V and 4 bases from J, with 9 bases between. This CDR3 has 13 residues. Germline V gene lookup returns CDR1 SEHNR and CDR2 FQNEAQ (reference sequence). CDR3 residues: CASSFEATTEAFF. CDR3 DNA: TGTGCCAGCAGCTTTGAGGCGACCACTGAAGCTTTCTTT.